This T cell receptor beta chain was found in a study of tumor-infiltrating lymphocytes in primary liver carcinoma. The study co-extracted DNA and RNA from 20-30 mg of unsorted bulk tissue. On this clonotype itself: It may be a read error: a sequence one base away is much more abundant.

From about 530 ng total RNA, TCR beta cDNA was generated with a primer in the constant region. Each TCR beta library was derived from three nested multiplex PCR rounds that employed slightly modified ARM-PCR. TRBV1-TRBV30 forward primers and a C-beta reverse primer were used in the first two PCR rounds, which each ran for about 11 cycles. Using its own MiXCR run on the multiplex PCR reads, TCRdb lists one record per CDR3 protein. Here the sample spans more than 55,000 distinct CDR3 sequences, approximately 70% being singletons. CDR1 MDHEN and CDR2 SYDVKM come from the germline V gene. This CDR3 region has 13 residues. V was clipped by 2 bases and J by 7 bases, with 11 bases between them.

The TCR originated in a middle-aged man with primary liver carcinoma and hepatitis B virus infection. The chain uses TRBV28 and TRBJ1-2; weak D call: TRBD1 (5 bases). What was sequenced was liver tumor tissue from sampling region 2. Stated subset: tumor region T2, inferior pole. The CDR3 region has the DNA TGTGCCAGCAGTTTAAACGGGGGTTCTGGCTACACCTTC. This translates into CASSLNGGSGYTF.